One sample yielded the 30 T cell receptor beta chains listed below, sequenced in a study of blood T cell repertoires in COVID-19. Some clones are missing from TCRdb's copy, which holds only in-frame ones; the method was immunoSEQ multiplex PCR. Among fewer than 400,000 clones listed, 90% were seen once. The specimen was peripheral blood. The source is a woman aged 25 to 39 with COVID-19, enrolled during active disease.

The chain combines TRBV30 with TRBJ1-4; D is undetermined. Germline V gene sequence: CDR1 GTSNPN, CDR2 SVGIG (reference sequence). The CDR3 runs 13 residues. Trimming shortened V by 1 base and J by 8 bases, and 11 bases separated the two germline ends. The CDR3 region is CAWSGQRGEKLFF. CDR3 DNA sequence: TGTGCCTGGAGTGGTCAGAGAGGGGAAAAACTGTTTTTT.

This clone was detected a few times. The CDR3 nucleotides are TGTGCCAGCAGCCCGGAACGGACAGGGGGAACAACTAATGAAAAACTGTTTTTT. Translated, it gives CASSPERTGGTTNEKLFF. V usage is TRBV11-3 and J usage is TRBJ1-4; 10 nucleotides agree with TRBD1. V was pared by 5 bases and J by 0 bases, with 9 bases of the junction left unmatched. There are 18 residues in the CDR3. In germline, CDR1 is SGHNT, CDR2 YENEEA.

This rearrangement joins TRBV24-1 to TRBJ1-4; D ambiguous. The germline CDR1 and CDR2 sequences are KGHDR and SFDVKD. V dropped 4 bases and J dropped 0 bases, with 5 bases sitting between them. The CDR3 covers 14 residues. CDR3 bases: TGTGCCACCAGTGAGTCAGCAACTAATGAAAAACTGTTTTTT. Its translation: CATSESATNEKLFF.

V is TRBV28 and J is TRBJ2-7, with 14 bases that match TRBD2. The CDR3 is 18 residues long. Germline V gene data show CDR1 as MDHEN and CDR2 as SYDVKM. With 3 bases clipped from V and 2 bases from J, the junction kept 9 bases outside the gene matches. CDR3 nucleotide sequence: TGTGCCAGCAGTTTGCGGAGGACTAGCGGGAGGCGCACCTACGAGCAGTACTTC. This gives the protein CASSLRRTSGRRTYEQYF. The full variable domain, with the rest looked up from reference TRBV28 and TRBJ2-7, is DVKVTQSSRYLVKRTGEKVFLECVQDMDHENMFWYRQDPGLGLRLIYFSYDVKMKEKGDIPEGYSVSREKKERFSLILESASTNQTSMYLCASSLRRTSGRRTYEQYFGPGTRLTVT.

The CDR3 spells CASSPPRGAGTYEQYF. CDR3 in DNA: TGTGCCAGCAGTCCACCCCGGGGGGCTGGAACCTACGAGCAGTACTTC. The V gene is TRBV28, the J gene TRBJ2-7; tentative D call: TRBD2 (7 bases). V lost 5 bases and J 2 bases, leaving 19 bases between the germline ends. CDR3 size: 16 residues. Germline V gene sequence: CDR1 MDHEN, CDR2 SYDVKM.

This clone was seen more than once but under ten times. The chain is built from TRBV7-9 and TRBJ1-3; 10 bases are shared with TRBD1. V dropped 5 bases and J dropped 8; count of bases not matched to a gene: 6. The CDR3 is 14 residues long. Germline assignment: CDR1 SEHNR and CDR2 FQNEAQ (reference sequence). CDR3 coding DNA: TGTGCCAGCAGCCTAGACAGGGGGCTGGACACCATATATTTT. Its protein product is CASSLDRGLDTIYF.

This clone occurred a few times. CDR3 nucleotides: TGTGCCAGCAGCCGAGGGACAGGGTCCTACGAGCAGTACTTC. It is translated as CASSRGTGSYEQYF. The chain is built from TRBV5-4 and TRBJ2-7; 9 nucleotides line up with TRBD1. CDR1 and CDR2 (germline): SGHNT, YYREEE (reference sequence). With 4 bases clipped from V and 1 base from J, the junction kept 3 bases outside the gene matches. The CDR3 has 14 residues. The full variable domain, with the rest looked up from reference TRBV5-4 and TRBJ2-7, is ETGVTQSPTHLIKTRGQQVTLRCSSQSGHNTVSWYQQALGQGPQFIFQYYREEENGRGNFPPRFSGLQFPNYSSELNVNALELDDSALYLCASSRGTGSYEQYFGPGTRLTVT.

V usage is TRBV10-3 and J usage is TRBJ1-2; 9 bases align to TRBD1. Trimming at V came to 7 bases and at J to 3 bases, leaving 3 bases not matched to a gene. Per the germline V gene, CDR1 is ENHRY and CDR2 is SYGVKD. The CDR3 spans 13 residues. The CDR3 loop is CAITRTGDYGYTF. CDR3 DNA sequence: TGTGCCATCACCAGGACAGGGGACTATGGCTACACCTTC.

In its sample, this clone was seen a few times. CDR3 amino acids: CASSSPLRNTGELFF. CDR3 DNA: TGTGCCAGCAGCTCGCCCCTGCGGAACACCGGGGAGCTGTTTTTT. The chain combines TRBV7-9 with TRBJ2-2; the D is unclear. Trimming pared 4 bases from V and 1 base from J, leaving 10 bases between. Per germline, CDR1 SEHNR and CDR2 FQNEAQ (reference sequence). This CDR3 has 15 amino acids. Full variable domain (missing parts from reference TRBV7-9 and TRBJ2-2): DTGVSQNPRHKITKRGQNVTFRCDPISEHNRLYWYRQTLGQGPEFLTYFQNEAQLEKSRLLSDRFSAERPKGSFSTLEIQRTEQGDSAMYLCASSSPLRNTGELFFGEGSRLTVL.

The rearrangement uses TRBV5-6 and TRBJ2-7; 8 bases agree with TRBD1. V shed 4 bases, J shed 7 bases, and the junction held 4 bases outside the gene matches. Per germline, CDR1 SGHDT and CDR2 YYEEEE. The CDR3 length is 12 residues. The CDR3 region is CASSAGTGEQYF. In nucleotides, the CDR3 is TGTGCCAGCAGCGCCGGGACAGGTGAGCAGTACTTC.

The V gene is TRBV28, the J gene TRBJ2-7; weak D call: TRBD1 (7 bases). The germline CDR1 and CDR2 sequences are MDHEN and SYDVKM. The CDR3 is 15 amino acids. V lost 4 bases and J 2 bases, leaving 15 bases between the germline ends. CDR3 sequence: CASSSPSGGPYEQYF. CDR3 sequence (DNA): TGTGCCAGCAGTTCCCCTTCAGGGGGGCCCTACGAGCAGTACTTC.

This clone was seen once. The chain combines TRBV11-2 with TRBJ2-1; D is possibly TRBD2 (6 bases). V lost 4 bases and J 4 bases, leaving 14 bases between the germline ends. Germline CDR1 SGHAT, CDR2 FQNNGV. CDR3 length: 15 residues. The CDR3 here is CASSSRGTFYNEQFF. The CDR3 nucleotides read TGTGCCAGCAGCTCCCGCGGGACCTTTTACAATGAGCAGTTCTTC.

In DNA, the CDR3 is TGTGCCAGCAGCTTAGGTTTTAGCGAGACCTACGAGCAGTACTTC. Residues: CASSLGFSETYEQYF. The rearrangement joins TRBV7-8 to TRBJ2-7; a possible D gene is TRBD2 (5 bases). Per the germline V gene, CDR1 is SGHVS and CDR2 is FQNEAQ. The CDR3 length is 15 residues. V shed 1 base and J shed 2 bases, with 12 bases lying between them.

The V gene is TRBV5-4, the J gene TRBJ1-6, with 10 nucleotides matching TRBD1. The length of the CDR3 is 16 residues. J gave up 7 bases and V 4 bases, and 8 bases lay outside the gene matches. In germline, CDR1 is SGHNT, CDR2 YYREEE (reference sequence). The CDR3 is CASSLGQGRKNSPLHF. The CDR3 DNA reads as TGTGCCAGCAGCCTGGGACAGGGGCGAAAGAATTCACCCCTCCACTTT.

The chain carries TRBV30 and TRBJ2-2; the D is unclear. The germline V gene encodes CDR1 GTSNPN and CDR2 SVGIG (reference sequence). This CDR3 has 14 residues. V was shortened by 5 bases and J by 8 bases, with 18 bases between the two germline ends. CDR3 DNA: TGTGCCTGGGGGCTAGTAGCCACCGGAGGGGAGCTGTTTTTT. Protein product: CAWGLVATGGELFF.

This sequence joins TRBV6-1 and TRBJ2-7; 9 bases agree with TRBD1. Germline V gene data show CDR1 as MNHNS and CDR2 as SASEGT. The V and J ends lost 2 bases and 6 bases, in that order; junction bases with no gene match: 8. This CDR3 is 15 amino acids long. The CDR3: CASSEHGTGQFEQYF. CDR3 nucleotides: TGTGCCAGCAGTGAACATGGGACAGGGCAGTTCGAGCAGTACTTC.

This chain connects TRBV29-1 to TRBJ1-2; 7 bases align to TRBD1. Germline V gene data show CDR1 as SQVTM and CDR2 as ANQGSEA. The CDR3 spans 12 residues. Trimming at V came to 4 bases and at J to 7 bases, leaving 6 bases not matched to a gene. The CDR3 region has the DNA TGCAGCGTTGTGGCAGGGGGGTTTGGCTACACCTTC. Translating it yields CSVVAGGFGYTF.

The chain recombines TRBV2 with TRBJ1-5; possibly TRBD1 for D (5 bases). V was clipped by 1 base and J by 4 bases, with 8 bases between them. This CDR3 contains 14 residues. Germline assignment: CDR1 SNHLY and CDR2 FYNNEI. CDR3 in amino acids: CASSEEGFNQPQHF. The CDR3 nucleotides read TGTGCCAGCAGTGAAGAGGGGTTTAATCAGCCCCAGCATTTT.

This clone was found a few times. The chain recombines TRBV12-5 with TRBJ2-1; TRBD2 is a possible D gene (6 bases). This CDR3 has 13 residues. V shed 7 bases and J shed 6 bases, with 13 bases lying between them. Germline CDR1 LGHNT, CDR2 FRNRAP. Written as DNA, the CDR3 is TGTGCTAGTGACCGGAGGGGTGGCAATGAGCAGTTCTTC. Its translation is CASDRRGGNEQFF.

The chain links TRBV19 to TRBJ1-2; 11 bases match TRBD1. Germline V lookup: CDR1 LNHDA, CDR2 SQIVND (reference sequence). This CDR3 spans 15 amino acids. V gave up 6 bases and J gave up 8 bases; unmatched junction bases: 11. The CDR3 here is CASSPQWTGGKGYTF. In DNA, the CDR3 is TGTGCCAGTAGCCCTCAATGGACAGGGGGCAAGGGCTACACCTTC.

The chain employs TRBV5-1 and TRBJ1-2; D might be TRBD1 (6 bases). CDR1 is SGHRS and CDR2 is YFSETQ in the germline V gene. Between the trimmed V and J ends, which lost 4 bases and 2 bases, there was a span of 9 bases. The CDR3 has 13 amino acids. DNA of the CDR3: TGCGCCAGCAGCCAGACAGGCAACTATGGCTACACCTTC. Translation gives CASSQTGNYGYTF.

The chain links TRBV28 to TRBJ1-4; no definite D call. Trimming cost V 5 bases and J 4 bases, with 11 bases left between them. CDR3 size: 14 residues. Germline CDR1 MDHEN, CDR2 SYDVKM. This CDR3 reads CASSIGRNNEKLFF. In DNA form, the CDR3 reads TGTGCCAGCAGTATCGGTAGAAATAATGAAAAACTGTTTTTT.

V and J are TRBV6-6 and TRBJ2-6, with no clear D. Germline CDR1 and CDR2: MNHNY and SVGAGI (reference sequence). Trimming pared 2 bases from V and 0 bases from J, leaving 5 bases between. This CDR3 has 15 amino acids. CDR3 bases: TGTGCCAGCAGTTACCTAACCTCTGGGGCCAACGTCCTGACTTTC. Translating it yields CASSYLTSGANVLTF.

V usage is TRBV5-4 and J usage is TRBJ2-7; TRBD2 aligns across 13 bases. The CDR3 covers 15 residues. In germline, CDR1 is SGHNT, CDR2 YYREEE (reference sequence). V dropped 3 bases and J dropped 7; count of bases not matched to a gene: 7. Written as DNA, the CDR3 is TGTGCCAGCAGCTCCGGACTAGCGGGAGTAAGTGAGCAGTACTTC. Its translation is CASSSGLAGVSEQYF. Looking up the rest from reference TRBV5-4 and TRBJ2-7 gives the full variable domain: ETGVTQSPTHLIKTRGQQVTLRCSSQSGHNTVSWYQQALGQGPQFIFQYYREEENGRGNFPPRFSGLQFPNYSSELNVNALELDDSALYLCASSSGLAGVSEQYFGPGTRLTVT.

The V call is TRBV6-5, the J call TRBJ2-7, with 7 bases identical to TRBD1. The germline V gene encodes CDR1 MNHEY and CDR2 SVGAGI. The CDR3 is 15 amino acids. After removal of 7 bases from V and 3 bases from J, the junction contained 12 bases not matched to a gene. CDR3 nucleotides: TGTGCCAGCACCCCAACCGGGACAGCCTACTACGAGCAGTACTTC. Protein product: CASTPTGTAYYEQYF.

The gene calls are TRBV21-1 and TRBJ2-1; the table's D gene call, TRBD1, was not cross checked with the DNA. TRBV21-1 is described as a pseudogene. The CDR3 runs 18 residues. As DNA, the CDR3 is TGTGCCAGCAGCAAAGCCAGGACAACTCGTAGTTCCTACAATGAGCAGTTCTTC. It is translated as CASSKARTTRSSYNEQFF.

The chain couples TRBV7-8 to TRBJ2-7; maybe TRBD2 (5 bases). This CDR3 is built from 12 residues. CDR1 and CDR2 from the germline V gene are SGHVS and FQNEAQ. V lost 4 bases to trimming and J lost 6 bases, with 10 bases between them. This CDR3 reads CASSSTLGEQYF. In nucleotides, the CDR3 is TGTGCCAGCAGCTCAACACTAGGCGAGCAGTACTTC. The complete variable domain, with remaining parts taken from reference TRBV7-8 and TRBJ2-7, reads GAGVSQSPRYKVAKRGQDVALRCDPISGHVSLFWYQQALGQGPEFLTYFQNEAQLDKSGLPSDRFFAERPEGSVSTLKIQRTQQEDSAVYLCASSSTLGEQYFGPGTRLTVT.

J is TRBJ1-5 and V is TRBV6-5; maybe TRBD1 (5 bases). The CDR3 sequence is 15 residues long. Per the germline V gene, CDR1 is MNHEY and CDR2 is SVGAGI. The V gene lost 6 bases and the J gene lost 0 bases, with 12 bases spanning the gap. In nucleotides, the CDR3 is TGTGCCAGCAGAAAAGACAGCTATAGCAATCAGCCCCAGCATTTT. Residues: CASRKDSYSNQPQHF.

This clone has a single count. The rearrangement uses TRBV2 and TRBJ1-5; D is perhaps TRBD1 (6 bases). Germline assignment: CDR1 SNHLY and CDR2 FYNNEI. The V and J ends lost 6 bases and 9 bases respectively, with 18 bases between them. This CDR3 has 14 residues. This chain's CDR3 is CASSYNQGTGPQHF. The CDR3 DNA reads TGTGCCAGCAGCTATAACCAGGGGACGGGGCCCCAGCATTTT.

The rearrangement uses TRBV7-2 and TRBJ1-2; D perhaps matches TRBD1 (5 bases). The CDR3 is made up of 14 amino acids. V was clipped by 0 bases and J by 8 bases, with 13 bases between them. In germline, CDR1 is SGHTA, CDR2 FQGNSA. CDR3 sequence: CASSLARRPGGYTF. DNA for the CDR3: TGTGCCAGCAGCTTAGCGCGACGGCCAGGGGGCTACACCTTC. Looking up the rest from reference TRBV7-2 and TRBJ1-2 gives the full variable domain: GAGVSQSPSNKVTEKGKDVELRCDPISGHTALYWYRQSLGQGLEFLIYFQGNSAPDKSGLPSDRFSAERTGGSVSTLTIQRTQQEDSAVYLCASSLARRPGGYTFGSGTRLTVV.